The clone carrying this TCR beta chain was picked up one time. PCR amplification relied on 60 Vbeta primers (plus 13 Jbeta primers). The data were produced by immunoSEQ multiplex PCR, yet TCRdb's version contains in-frame clones alone and is incomplete. The sample holds around 86,000 clones, around 80% seen once. The data were obtained in a study of cytomegalovirus exposure and HLA in healthy donors. CDR1 is SEHNR and CDR2 is FQNEAQ in the germline V gene (reference sequence). The CDR3 has 14 amino acids. The V gene end was trimmed by 4 bases and the J gene end by 7 bases; junction bases not matched to a gene: 4.

This TCR came from a man aged 50-60 years in good health and CMV-seropositive. This rearrangement joins TRBV7-9 to TRBJ1-6, with 7 bases fitting TRBD1. Sequencing was performed on PBMCs. The CDR3 region is CASSSTGRNSPLHF. DNA for the CDR3: TGTGCCAGCAGCTCGACAGGGCGAAATTCACCCCTCCACTTT. The full variable domain, its missing parts supplied by reference TRBV7-9 and TRBJ1-6, is DTGVSQNPRHKITKRGQNVTFRCDPISEHNRLYWYRQTLGQGPEFLTYFQNEAQLEKSRLLSDRFSAERPKGSFSTLEIQRTEQGDSAMYLCASSSTGRNSPLHFGNGTRLTVT.